This record concerns one T cell receptor beta chain sequence. The antigen is unknown. The data were produced by immunoSEQ multiplex PCR, yet TCRdb's version contains in-frame clones alone and is incomplete. The sample records tens of thousands of clones, roughly four fifths being singletons. These data originate in a study of early stage breast cancer tumors. General observations from the study: Tumors had roughly 2.5-fold higher T cell density and higher clonality than adjacent normal breast tissue. Most shared enriched TCRB sequences were commonly generated ones. Unsorted bulk genomic DNA sequencing lacked pairing and functional marker data.

V was clipped by 4 bases and J by 5 bases; unmatched bases: 13. The V gene's germline CDR1 is MGHRA and CDR2 YSYEKL. CDR3 size: 17 residues. The sequencing sample was made of blood. The chain uses TRBV4-1 and TRBJ2-5, with TRBD1 matching 10 bases. This clonotype was obtained from a person in their 40s with breast cancer. As DNA, the CDR3 is TGCGCCAGCAGCCCCCATCGGGGGACAGGGGTTTTGGAGACCCAGTACTTC. This gives the protein CASSPHRGTGVLETQYF.